These T cell receptor beta chains were read from a single sample in a study of graft-versus-host responses after intestinal transplantation. The method was immunoSEQ multiplex PCR; TCRdb's version includes in-frame clones alone and lacks a portion of them. The data show some 90,000 clones, roughly 90% seen once. For these TCRs, the target antigens are not known. The sample here was unstimulated CD8+ T cells sorted from spleen or lymph node cells, taken before transplant. The receptors here all came from a human donor who was the organ donor for an intestinal transplant. The CDR3 runs from the conserved cysteine through the conserved F or W. D genes are given only for firm matches. Only part of the rows carry a size: once, few, many, or a class if the clone is expanded.

size: .; J: TRBJ1-2; V: TRBV9; D: .; CDR3: CASSVKADSLYYGYTF; DNA: TGTGCCAGCAGCGTAAAGGCGGACAGCCTTTACTATGGCTACACCTTC
size: .; J: TRBJ1-2; V: TRBV5-5; D: TRBD1; CDR3: CASSPWDRGSYGYTF; DNA: TGTGCCAGCAGCCCCTGGGACAGGGGGTCCTATGGCTACACCTTC
size: .; J: TRBJ1-6; V: TRBV4-2; D: .; CDR3: CASSHSGGRGPLHF; DNA: TGTGCCAGCAGCCATTCCGGGGGACGTGGACCCCTCCACTTT
size: .; J: TRBJ1-2; V: TRBV5-4; D: TRBD1; CDR3: CASSLSLGRGRYGYTF; DNA: TGTGCCAGCAGCTTGTCCCTCGGCAGGGGGAGGTATGGCTACACCTTC
size: .; J: TRBJ1-1; V: TRBV18; D: TRBD1; CDR3: CASSHRGDEAFF; DNA: TGTGCCAGCTCGCACAGGGGGGATGAAGCTTTCTTT
size: once; J: TRBJ1-2; V: TRBV9; D: .; CDR3: CASSVAGPGGSIPNYGYTF; DNA: TGTGCCAGCAGCGTAGCAGGTCCGGGGGGGAGTATCCCTAACTATGGCTACACCTTC
size: few; J: TRBJ2-3; V: TRBV19; D: TRBD2; CDR3: CASNSGGADTQYF; DNA: TGTGCCAGTAATAGCGGGGGAGCAGATACGCAGTATTTT
size: .; J: TRBJ2-1; V: TRBV4-3; D: TRBD1; CDR3: CASRGTGYNEQFF; DNA: TGCGCCAGCAGGGGGACAGGCTACAATGAGCAGTTCTTC
size: .; J: TRBJ2-7; V: TRBV11-2; D: .; CDR3: CASSHTNLDSIYEQYF; DNA: TGTGCCAGCAGCCACACAAATTTGGACTCCATATACGAGCAGTACTTC
size: .; J: TRBJ2-3; V: TRBV30; D: TRBD2; CDR3: CAWTSGGNTDTQYF; DNA: TGTGCCTGGACTAGCGGGGGGAACACAGATACGCAGTATTTT
size: .; J: TRBJ2-3; V: TRBV28; D: TRBD2; CDR3: CASSFPTSGGADTQYF; DNA: TGTGCCAGCAGTTTCCCGACTAGCGGGGGAGCAGATACGCAGTATTTT
size: .; J: TRBJ2-7; V: TRBV4-3; D: TRBD1; CDR3: CASSPGQGFYEQYF; DNA: TGCGCCAGCAGCCCGGGACAGGGGTTCTACGAGCAGTACTTC
size: .; J: TRBJ2-7; V: TRBV5-6; D: .; CDR3: CASSFGSYEQYF; DNA: TGTGCCAGCAGCTTCGGGTCCTACGAGCAGTACTTC
size: .; J: TRBJ2-7; V: TRBV7-8; D: TRBD2; CDR3: CASSLAPGGREQYF; DNA: TGTGCCAGCAGCTTAGCGCCGGGAGGGCGCGAGCAGTACTTC
size: .; J: TRBJ2-3; V: TRBV7-8; D: .; CDR3: CASSLAQSGPSTDTQYF; DNA: TGTGCCAGCAGCTTAGCCCAGAGCGGTCCTAGCACAGATACGCAGTATTTT
size: once; J: TRBJ2-1; V: TRBV7-9; D: TRBD2; CDR3: CASSLWVGGGAHNEQFF; DNA: TGTGCCAGCAGCTTATGGGTCGGCGGGGGGGCTCACAATGAGCAGTTCTTC
size: .; J: TRBJ2-7; V: TRBV7-9; D: TRBD1; CDR3: CASRGQLLAEQYF; DNA: TGTGCCAGCAGGGGACAGCTCCTTGCGGAGCAGTACTTC
size: .; J: TRBJ2-5; V: TRBV7-9; D: TRBD1; CDR3: CASCDAGGNQETQYF; DNA: TGTGCCAGCTGCGACGCAGGGGGCAACCAAGAGACCCAGTACTTC
size: .; J: TRBJ1-6; V: TRBV19; D: .; CDR3: CASSWYQDNSPLHF; DNA: TGTGCCAGTAGTTGGTACCAGGATAATTCACCCCTCCACTTT
size: .; J: TRBJ2-7; V: TRBV19; D: TRBD2; CDR3: CASSASGAPYEQYF; DNA: TGTGCCAGTAGTGCTAGCGGGGCCCCCTACGAGCAGTACTTC
size: .; J: TRBJ2-5; V: TRBV4-1; D: TRBD1; CDR3: CASSQQLRGYQETQYF; DNA: TGCGCCAGCAGCCAACAGCTCAGGGGGTACCAAGAGACCCAGTACTTC
size: .; J: TRBJ1-2; V: TRBV7-9; D: .; CDR3: CASSPTASYGYTF; DNA: TGTGCCAGCAGCCCAACAGCCTCATATGGCTACACCTTC
size: .; J: TRBJ1-2; V: TRBV2; D: .; CDR3: CAIRQANYGYTF; DNA: TGTGCCATCAGGCAGGCCAACTATGGCTACACCTTC
size: few; J: TRBJ1-3; V: TRBV5-6; D: .; CDR3: CASSLPRGPRRNTIYF; DNA: TGTGCCAGCAGCTTACCCCGCGGCCCGAGGAGAAACACCATATATTTT
size: .; J: TRBJ2-7; V: TRBV5-1; D: TRBD1; CDR3: CASSWTGSGAYEQYF; DNA: TGCGCCAGCAGCTGGACAGGATCTGGTGCCTACGAGCAGTACTTC
size: .; J: TRBJ2-7; V: TRBV27; D: TRBD1; CDR3: CASSFGGQDNEQYF; DNA: TGTGCCAGCAGTTTTGGTGGACAGGATAACGAGCAGTACTTC
size: once; J: TRBJ1-1; V: TRBV4-1; D: TRBD1; CDR3: CASSHSRDSEAFF; DNA: TGCGCCAGCAGCCATAGTAGGGACAGCGAAGCTTTCTTT